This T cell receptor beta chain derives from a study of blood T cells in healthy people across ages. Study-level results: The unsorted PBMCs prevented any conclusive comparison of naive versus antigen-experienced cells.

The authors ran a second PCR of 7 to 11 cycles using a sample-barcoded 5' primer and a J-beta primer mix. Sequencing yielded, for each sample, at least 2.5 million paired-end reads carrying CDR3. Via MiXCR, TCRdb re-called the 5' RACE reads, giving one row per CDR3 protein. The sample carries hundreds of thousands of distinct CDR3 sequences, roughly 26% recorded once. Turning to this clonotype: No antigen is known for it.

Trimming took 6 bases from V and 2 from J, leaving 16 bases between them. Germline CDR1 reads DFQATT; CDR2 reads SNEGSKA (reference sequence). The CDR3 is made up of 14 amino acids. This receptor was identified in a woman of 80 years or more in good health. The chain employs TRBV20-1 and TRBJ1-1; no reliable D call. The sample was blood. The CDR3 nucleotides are TGCAGTGCGCTACCTCCTAATCCTAACACTGAAGCTTTCTTT. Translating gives CSALPPNPNTEAFF.